What follows are 20 T cell receptor beta chains derived from one specimen sequenced in a study of cytomegalovirus exposure and HLA in healthy donors. Use of 60 Vbeta and 13 Jbeta primers characterized the PCR. Data came from immunoSEQ multiplex PCR; TCRdb stores just in-frame clones and leaves some out. This table has 150,000 to 200,000 clones, just under 85% appearing once. Sample: PBMCs. The source is a girl under 18 in good health and CMV-seropositive.

The rearrangement links TRBV27 to TRBJ1-1, with TRBD1 matching 7 bases. The CDR3 runs 12 residues. J was trimmed by 11 bases and V by 6 bases; bases with no gene match: 9. The V gene's germline CDR1 is MNHEY and CDR2 SMNVEV (reference sequence). CDR3 sequence: CASRRETGNAFF. The CDR3 DNA reads as TGTGCCAGCAGAAGGGAGACAGGGAACGCTTTCTTT.

This clone was seen only once. The V call is TRBV11-3, the J call TRBJ2-7; a weak D match, TRBD1 (5 bases). V was cut by 0 bases and J by 6 bases, with 6 bases left in between. Per the germline V gene, CDR1 is SGHNT and CDR2 is YENEEA. The CDR3 is 12 residues long. The DNA for the CDR3 is TGTGCCAGCAGCTTAGAGGGGCCCGAGCAGTACTTC. Protein: CASSLEGPEQYF.

V gene TRBV9 combines with J gene TRBJ2-2, with 9 bases identical to TRBD2. The V gene end was trimmed by 0 bases and the J gene end by 3 bases; junction bases not matched to a gene: 6. This CDR3 has 17 residues. Germline lookup yields CDR1 SGDLS and CDR2 YYNGEE. The CDR3 reads CASSVDPSGDYTGELFF. CDR3 nucleotides: TGTGCCAGCAGCGTAGACCCTAGCGGGGACTACACCGGGGAGCTGTTTTTT. Full variable domain (rest looked up from reference TRBV9 and TRBJ2-2): DSGVTQTPKHLITATGQRVTLRCSPRSGDLSVYWYQQSLDQGLQFLIQYYNGEERAKGNILERFSAQQFPDLHSELNLSSLELGDSALYFCASSVDPSGDYTGELFFGEGSRLTVL.

The chain is built from TRBV30 and TRBJ2-7; D is perhaps TRBD1 (5 bases). The CDR3 is 13 amino acids. Germline CDR1 and CDR2: GTSNPN and SVGIG (reference sequence). V lost 2 bases, J lost 8 bases, and 16 bases lay in between. The CDR3 here is CAWSKGPTLQQYF. The CDR3 DNA is TGTGCCTGGAGTAAGGGGCCCACACTACAGCAGTACTTC. The whole variable domain, remainder taken from reference TRBV30 and TRBJ2-7, is SQTIHQWPATLVQPVGSPLSLECTVEGTSNPNLYWYRQAAGRGLQLLFYSVGIGQISSEVPQNLSASRPQDRQFILSSKKLLLSDSGFYLCAWSKGPTLQQYFGPGTRLTVT.

The J gene is TRBJ2-1, the V gene TRBV19, with TRBD1 as a possible D gene (5 bases). Trimming cost V 1 base and J 3 bases, with 10 bases left between them. The CDR3 length is 15 residues. Germline-derived CDR1 and CDR2 are LNHDA and SQIVND (reference sequence). This chain's CDR3 is CASSIVSGNYNEQFF. In nucleotides, the CDR3 is TGTGCCAGTAGTATAGTATCAGGGAACTACAATGAGCAGTTCTTC.

J is TRBJ1-5 and V is TRBV27; 8 nucleotides agree with TRBD1. Germline trimming cut 5 bases from V and 0 bases from J; bases unmatched to any gene: 6. CDR1 is MNHEY, CDR2 SMNVEV, per germline (reference sequence). The CDR3 consists of 16 residues. The CDR3 DNA reads TGTGCCAGCAGTACGACAACAGGGGGTAGCAATCAGCCCCAGCATTTT. Amino acid sequence: CASSTTTGGSNQPQHF.

In DNA form, the CDR3 reads TGTGCCAGCAGCTCAAATGCCGGGACAGGGGTAATCTATGGCTACACCTTC. This encodes CASSSNAGTGVIYGYTF. The V and J genes are TRBV7-2 and TRBJ1-2; TRBD1 agrees at 10 bases. Germline V gene sequence: CDR1 SGHTA, CDR2 FQGNSA. The CDR3 runs 17 residues. J gave up 4 bases and V 4 bases, and 12 bases lay outside the gene matches.

The V gene is TRBV6-1, the J gene TRBJ1-1; a possible D gene is TRBD1 (6 bases). With 6 bases removed from V and 4 bases from J, the gap between germline ends came to 9 bases. The CDR3 sequence is 12 residues long. Germline-derived CDR1 and CDR2 are MNHNS and SASEGT. CDR3 in amino acids: CASSTGSTEAFF. CDR3 DNA: TGTGCCAGCAGCACAGGGTCCACTGAAGCTTTCTTT.

This chain links TRBV9 with TRBJ1-2, with D perhaps matching TRBD1 (5 bases). Trimming removed 0 bases from V and 6 bases from J, with 12 bases in between. The CDR3 is 14 residues long. Germline lookup yields CDR1 SGDLS and CDR2 YYNGEE. The CDR3: CASSVGGGLNGYTF. DNA for the CDR3: TGTGCCAGCAGCGTAGGCGGGGGGTTAAATGGCTACACCTTC.

The chain is built from TRBV7-3 and TRBJ1-1; D uncertain. The CDR3 has 14 amino acids. Germline loops: CDR1 SGHTA, CDR2 FQGTGA. Trimming removed 2 bases at V and 4 bases at J, with 11 bases between. CDR3 sequence (DNA): TGTGCCAGCAGCTTAGGAATCGGAGCCACTGAAGCTTTCTTT. Its translation: CASSLGIGATEAFF.

This sequence joins TRBV9 and TRBJ1-1; D is perhaps TRBD1 (5 bases). V was pared by 0 bases and J by 0 bases, with 9 bases between. The CDR3 is 15 amino acids. Germline values: CDR1 SGDLS, CDR2 YYNGEE. The CDR3, as DNA: TGTGCCAGCAGCGTAGGGGGCGCGGTGAACACTGAAGCTTTCTTT. It is translated as CASSVGGAVNTEAFF.

The chain couples TRBV6-5 to TRBJ1-1, with TRBD1 identical over 9 bases. The CDR3 length is 13 residues. V lost 6 bases and J lost 10; bases outside the gene matches: 9. Germline-derived CDR1 and CDR2 are MNHEY and SVGAGI. The CDR3 DNA sequence: TGTGCCAGCAGCCCCGGGACAGGGAGAGGAGCTTTCTTT. Protein sequence: CASSPGTGRGAFF.

The chain is built from TRBV11-3 and TRBJ2-5; D perhaps matches TRBD1 (6 bases). This CDR3 is built from 16 residues. Trimming stripped 2 bases from V and 0 bases from J, with 13 bases between. Germline-derived CDR1 and CDR2 are SGHNT and YENEEA. The CDR3 nucleotides are TGTGCCAGCAGCTTATGGTTCAGGGGCTACCAAGAGACCCAGTACTTC. Amino acid sequence: CASSLWFRGYQETQYF. Using reference TRBV11-3 and TRBJ2-5 for the parts outside the CDR3, the full variable domain is EAGVVQSPRYKIIEKKQPVAFWCNPISGHNTLYWYLQNLGQGPELLIRYENEEAVDDSQLPKDRFSAERLKGVDSTLKIQPAELGDSAVYLCASSLWFRGYQETQYFGPGTRLLVL.

To note about this clone: One end of the junction fails to match germline, which may point to a read error. The rearrangement joins TRBV7-7 to TRBJ2-7, with D possibly TRBD1 on 5 matching bases. This CDR3 region has 16 residues. Per the germline V gene, CDR1 is SSHAT and CDR2 is FNYEAQ (reference sequence). The CDR3 bases are TGTGCTAGCAGCTTACGCCCGGGCCAGGGCACCGACGAGCAGTACTTC. Protein sequence: CASSLRPGQGTDEQYF. The complete variable domain, with remaining parts taken from reference TRBV7-7 and TRBJ2-7, reads GAGVSQSPRYKVTKRGQDVTLRCDPISSHATLYWYQQALGQGPEFLTYFNYEAQPDKSGLPSDRFSAERPEGSISTLTIQRTEQRDSAMYRCASSLRPGQGTDEQYFGPGTRLTVT.

This clone was found a few times. This chain connects TRBV11-3 to TRBJ2-3, with TRBD2 matching 11 bases. V trimming: 5 bases; J trimming: 4 bases; junction bases outside the gene matches: 11. Germline loops: CDR1 SGHNT, CDR2 YENEEA. The CDR3 consists of 17 residues. The DNA for the CDR3 is TGTGCCAGCAGCCCAAAGCTAGCGGGGGGCGGCGCAGATACGCAGTATTTT. Translation gives CASSPKLAGGGADTQYF.

The V call is TRBV5-1, the J call TRBJ2-4; 10 bases map to TRBD1. Germline V gene sequence: CDR1 SGHRS, CDR2 YFSETQ. The CDR3 is 17 residues long. J was trimmed by 6 bases and V by 0 bases; bases with no gene match: 9. CDR3 in DNA: TGCGCCAGCAGCTTGGTTGTAGGGACAGGGGCAGGAAACATTCAGTACTTC. This sequence encodes CASSLVVGTGAGNIQYF.

The chain links TRBV4-1 to TRBJ2-3; 10 bases match TRBD2. The J segment lost 2 bases and the V segment lost 1 base, leaving 3 bases of the junction unmatched. Per germline, CDR1 MGHRA and CDR2 YSYEKL. This CDR3 has 16 residues. CDR3 DNA sequence: TGCGCCAGCAGCCAAGGCCTAGCGGGGGCCACAGATACGCAGTATTTT. It yields the protein CASSQGLAGATDTQYF.

The CDR3, as DNA: TGTGCCAGCAGCTTACGGTTGGGACAGGGGCTTTCTGGAAACACCATATATTTT. Translation: CASSLRLGQGLSGNTIYF. The V and J genes are TRBV7-9 and TRBJ1-3; 10 bases align to TRBD1. The CDR3 runs 18 residues. J gave up 1 base and V 2 bases, and 8 bases lay outside the gene matches. Germline CDR1 and CDR2: SEHNR and FQNEAQ (reference sequence). Full variable domain (missing parts from reference TRBV7-9 and TRBJ1-3): DTGVSQNPRHKITKRGQNVTFRCDPISEHNRLYWYRQTLGQGPEFLTYFQNEAQLEKSRLLSDRFSAERPKGSFSTLEIQRTEQGDSAMYLCASSLRLGQGLSGNTIYFGEGSWLTVV.

This clone was counted once. V is TRBV5-4 and J is TRBJ2-7; maybe TRBD2 (5 bases). The germline V and J ends were trimmed by 0 bases and 2 bases, with 15 bases remaining between them. CDR1 and CDR2 from the germline V gene are SGHNT and YYREEE (reference sequence). The CDR3 consists of 16 residues. The CDR3, as DNA: TGTGCCAGCAGCTTGGTTCTGACGGGATCTACCTACGAGCAGTACTTC. Translated: CASSLVLTGSTYEQYF.

This clone was observed a single time. The gene calls are TRBV7-9 and TRBJ2-2, with TRBD2 identical over 8 bases. Germline V gene sequence: CDR1 SEHNR, CDR2 FQNEAQ (reference sequence). The CDR3 is 15 residues long. The trim removed 5 bases at V and 5 bases at J, leaving 7 bases unmatched. DNA for the CDR3: TGTGCCAGCAGCATGGCGGGGGGCCGGACCGGGGAGCTGTTTTTT. Its translation is CASSMAGGRTGELFF.